Following are 15 T cell receptor beta chains from one sample sequenced in a study of blood T cell repertoires in COVID-19. The method was immunoSEQ multiplex PCR; TCRdb's version includes in-frame clones alone and lacks a portion of them. The table shows around 300,000 clones, with approximately 90% occurring only once. Sequenced input: PBMCs or T cells enriched from blood (not recorded which). These receptors came from a middle-aged woman who had recovered from COVID-19.

V gene TRBV28 combines with J gene TRBJ1-2; D might be TRBD1 (6 bases). Germline V gene data show CDR1 as MDHEN and CDR2 as SYDVKM. The CDR3 contains 13 residues. V was trimmed by 7 bases and J by 5 bases, leaving 14 bases between them. The CDR3 DNA reads as TGTGCCAGCACCCTGGGGCAGGGGTATGGCTACACCTTC. This sequence encodes CASTLGQGYGYTF.

This chain connects TRBV10-2 to TRBJ2-1; unclear D gene. The CDR3 spans 13 residues. Germline V gene lookup returns CDR1 WSHSY and CDR2 SAAADI. Trimming shortened V by 2 bases and J by 3 bases, and 5 bases separated the two germline ends. DNA for the CDR3: TGCGCCAGCAGTGAGGGCTTCTACAATGAGCAGTTCTTC. Residues: CASSEGFYNEQFF.

The V and J genes are TRBV29-1 and TRBJ2-7, with D maybe TRBD1 (6 bases). Germline V lookup: CDR1 SQVTM, CDR2 ANQGSEA. This CDR3 has 14 amino acids. The germline V and J ends were trimmed by 4 bases and 2 bases, with 15 bases remaining between them. CDR3 nucleotides: TGCAGCGTTGGGGCCGGGACACTACCCTACGAGCAGTACTTC. It codes for CSVGAGTLPYEQYF.

Comments on this clone: The identical CDR3 is also encoded by other nucleotide sequences in the sample. V usage is TRBV28 and J usage is TRBJ1-2; no clear D gene. From germline, CDR1 is MDHEN and CDR2 SYDVKM. The V end was cut by 3 bases, the J end by 5 bases, with 10 bases between. The CDR3 length is 13 residues. The CDR3 region is CASSLGRVYGYTF. In nucleotides, the CDR3 is TGTGCCAGCAGTTTGGGCAGAGTTTATGGCTACACCTTC.

This clone was seen once. V is TRBV27 and J is TRBJ2-2; 9 nucleotides line up with TRBD2. The V gene end was trimmed by 6 bases and the J gene end by 6 bases; junction bases not matched to a gene: 8. CDR3 length equals 15 residues. Germline V CDR1 and CDR2: MNHEY, SMNVEV (reference sequence). The CDR3 DNA sequence: TGTGCCAGCAGACTTGGACTAGCGTGGTCCGGGGAGCTGTTTTTT. Residues: CASRLGLAWSGELFF.

The CDR3 coding sequence is TGTGCCAGCAGCCCCGGGGGGCTAGGCCCAGATACGCAGTATTTT. Its protein product is CASSPGGLGPDTQYF. The rearrangement joins TRBV5-4 to TRBJ2-3, with a weak D call TRBD2 (7 bases). Germline assignment: CDR1 SGHNT and CDR2 YYREEE (reference sequence). The CDR3 extends over 15 amino acids. The V gene lost 4 bases and the J gene lost 4 bases, with 16 bases spanning the gap.

This clone is a singleton in its sample. The V gene is TRBV7-2, the J gene TRBJ2-1, with 7 nucleotides matching TRBD2. The CDR3 consists of 15 residues. The germline gives CDR1 SGHTA, CDR2 FQGNSA. Trimming cost V 2 bases and J 3 bases; bases outside gene matches: 4. CDR3 in amino acids: CASSLFLAVYNEQFF. DNA of the CDR3: TGTGCCAGCAGCTTATTCCTAGCGGTCTACAATGAGCAGTTCTTC.

V usage is TRBV6-2 or TRBV6-3 and J usage is TRBJ2-7; no clear D. Trimming took 6 bases from V and 6 from J, leaving 9 bases between them. The CDR3 has 11 residues. Germline loops: CDR1 MNHEY, CDR2 SVGEGT. CDR3 sequence: CASSPSREQYF. CDR3 DNA sequence: TGTGCCAGCAGCCCGAGCCGCGAGCAGTACTTC.

V is TRBV4-3 and J is TRBJ1-2; the match to TRBD1 covers 9 bases. The CDR3 runs 16 residues. Trimming removed 0 bases from V and 7 bases from J; junction bases left unmatched: 9. Germline CDR1 reads LGHNA; CDR2 reads YSLEER. The CDR3 loop is CASSQDMGGDRAGYTF. In nucleotides, the CDR3 is TGCGCCAGCAGCCAAGATATGGGGGGGGACAGGGCTGGCTACACCTTC.

This rearrangement joins TRBV30 to TRBJ2-6, with TRBD2 as a possible D gene (6 bases). CDR1 GTSNPN and CDR2 SVGIG come from the germline V gene (reference sequence). Trimming pared 8 bases from V and 4 bases from J, leaving 21 bases between. The CDR3 length is 16 residues. CDR3 coding DNA: TGTGCCGGCCGGGGCGGGACCCGTTTCGGGGCCAACGTCCTGACTTTC. This encodes CAGRGGTRFGANVLTF.

This clone was counted a single time. The CDR3 DNA is TGCGCCAGCAGCCAAGACATGGTTGCCGGGACTAGCTCCTACAATGAGCAGTTCTTC. Its protein product is CASSQDMVAGTSSYNEQFF. This chain connects TRBV4-3 to TRBJ2-1, with 8 bases identical to TRBD2. The CDR3 consists of 19 residues. Germline CDR1 is LGHNA and CDR2 is YSLEER. V lost 0 bases and J lost 0; bases outside the gene matches: 10.

This sequence joins TRBV6-2 or TRBV6-3 and TRBJ1-1, with 7 bases that match TRBD1. CDR1 is MNHEY, CDR2 SVGEGT, per germline. Trimming took 5 bases from V and 3 from J; bases not matched to a gene: 6. The CDR3 totals 14 residues. The CDR3 DNA reads TGTGCCAGCAGTCGGCAGGGGGTCGACACTGAAGCTTTCTTT. This sequence encodes CASSRQGVDTEAFF.

This chain connects TRBV9 to TRBJ2-1, with TRBD2 matching over 10 bases. CDR3 length: 16 amino acids. Germline V CDR1 and CDR2: SGDLS, YYNGEE. The V gene end was trimmed by 6 bases and the J gene end by 0 bases; junction bases not matched to a gene: 6. CDR3 bases: TGTGCCAGCACAACAGGGACTAGCGCCTCCTACAATGAGCAGTTCTTC. Encoded protein: CASTTGTSASYNEQFF.

The rearrangement joins TRBV6-5 to TRBJ2-7, with 10 bases identical to TRBD2. J gave up 11 bases and V 0 bases, and 10 bases lay outside the gene matches. This CDR3 has 15 amino acids. Looked up from germline, CDR1 is MNHEY and CDR2 is SVGAGI. This CDR3 is CASSYSSKGLAREYF. The CDR3 nucleotides read TGTGCCAGCAGTTACTCGAGTAAGGGACTAGCGCGGGAGTACTTC.

The chain couples TRBV14 to TRBJ2-1, with 7 bases lining up with TRBD2. The length of the CDR3 is 19 residues. Looked up from germline, CDR1 is SGHDN and CDR2 is FVKESK. With 1 base clipped from V and 7 bases from J, the junction kept 19 bases outside the gene matches. CDR3 coding DNA: TGTGCCAGCAGCCAAGTAGGTGGGAGGGCCGCTGGTCGCCTAAATGAGCAGTTCTTC. This gives the protein CASSQVGGRAAGRLNEQFF.